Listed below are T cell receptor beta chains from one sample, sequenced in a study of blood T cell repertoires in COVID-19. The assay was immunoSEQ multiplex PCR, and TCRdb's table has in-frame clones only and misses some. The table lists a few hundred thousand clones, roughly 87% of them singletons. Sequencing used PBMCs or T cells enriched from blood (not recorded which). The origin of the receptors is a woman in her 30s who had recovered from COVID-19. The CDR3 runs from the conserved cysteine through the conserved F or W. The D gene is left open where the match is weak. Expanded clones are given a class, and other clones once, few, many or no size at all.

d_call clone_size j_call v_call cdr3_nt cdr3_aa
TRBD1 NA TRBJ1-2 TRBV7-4 TGTGCCAGCAGGACAACAGGGGTGCGGGGCTACACCTTC CASRTTGVRGYTF
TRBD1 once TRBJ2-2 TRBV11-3 TGTGCCAGCAGCCCCGCAGGGGGCTGGACCGGGGAGCTGTTTTTT CASSPAGGWTGELFF
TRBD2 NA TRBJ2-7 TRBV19 TGTGCCAGTAGTATGGCTAGCGGGGTTTACGAGCAGTACTTC CASSMASGVYEQYF
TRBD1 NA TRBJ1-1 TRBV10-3 TGTGCCACCCAGGATGGACAGGGGGCTGGGGCTTTCTTT CATQDGQGAGAFF
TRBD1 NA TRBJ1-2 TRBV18 TGTGCCAGCTCACCACCGGGGGGACAGGGGGCTTTTAACTATGGCTACACCTTC CASSPPGGQGAFNYGYTF
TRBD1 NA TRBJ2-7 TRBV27 TGTGCCAGCAGTAGACCGGGACAGGGGGCCTACGAGCAGTACTTC CASSRPGQGAYEQYF
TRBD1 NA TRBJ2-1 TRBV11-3 TGTGCCAGCAGCTTAAACAACAGGGGCAACAATGAGCAGTTCTTC CASSLNNRGNNEQFF
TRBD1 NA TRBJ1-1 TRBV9 TGTGCCAGCAGCCCACAGGGGGCGAGGAACACTGAAGCTTTCTTT CASSPQGARNTEAFF
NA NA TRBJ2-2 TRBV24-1 TGTGCCACCAGTGACCAGGATTACACCGGGGAGCTGTTTTTT CATSDQDYTGELFF
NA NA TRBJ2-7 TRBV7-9 TGTGCCAGCAGTCCGCGGTCAGGGGGGCCTACCTACGAGCAGTACTTC CASSPRSGGPTYEQYF
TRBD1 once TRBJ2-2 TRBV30 TGTGCCTGGGGACAGGGGGCCACCGGGGAGCTGTTTTTT CAWGQGATGELFF
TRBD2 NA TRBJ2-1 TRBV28 TGTGCCAGCAGTTTATCTCTGACTAGCGGGAGCTACAATGAGCAGTTCTTC CASSLSLTSGSYNEQFF